This T cell receptor beta chain was recovered during a study of T-cell reconstitution after alpha-beta-depleted transplantation in children. The CDR3 spans 14 residues. Trimming shortened V by 0 bases and J by 2 bases, and 11 bases separated the two germline ends. Germline V gene sequence: CDR1 DFQATT, CDR2 SNEGSKA (reference sequence). The TCRbeta library incorporated unique molecular identifiers. TCRdb redid the calling of the PCR reads with MiXCR, one entry per CDR3 protein. The table includes approximately 1,000,000 distinct CDR3 sequences, around 30% detected once. The TCR comes from a boy in the first two years of life who had a stem cell transplant for SCID, so the T cells may come from the graft donor. The chain is built from TRBV20-1 and TRBJ2-7; unclear D gene. The sequences come from PBMCs, mostly from graft donor cells, collected 360 days after TCRalphabeta/CD19-depleted stem cell transplant. The CDR3 DNA reads as TGCAGTGCTAGAGACAGAATTGGGACCTACGAGCAGTACTTC. It is translated as CSARDRIGTYEQYF.